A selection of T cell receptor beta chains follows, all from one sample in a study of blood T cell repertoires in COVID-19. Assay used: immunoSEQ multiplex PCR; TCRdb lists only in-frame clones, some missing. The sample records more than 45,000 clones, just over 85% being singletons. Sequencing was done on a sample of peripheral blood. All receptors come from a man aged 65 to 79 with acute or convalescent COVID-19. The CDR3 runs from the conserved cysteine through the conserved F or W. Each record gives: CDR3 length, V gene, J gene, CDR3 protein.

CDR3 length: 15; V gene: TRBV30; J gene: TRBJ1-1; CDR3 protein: CAWTMPGQGNTEAFF
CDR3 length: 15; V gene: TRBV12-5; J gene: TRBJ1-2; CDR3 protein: CASGLVGGRTYGYTF
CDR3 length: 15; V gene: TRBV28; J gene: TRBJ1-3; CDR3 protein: CASSPRTGYRNTIYF
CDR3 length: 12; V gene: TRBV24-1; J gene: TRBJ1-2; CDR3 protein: CATSDADSGYTF
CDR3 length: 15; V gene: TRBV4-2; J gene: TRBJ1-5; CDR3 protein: CASSHNRDSNQPQHF
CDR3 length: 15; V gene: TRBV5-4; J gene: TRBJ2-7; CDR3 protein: CASSLAGASGYEQYF
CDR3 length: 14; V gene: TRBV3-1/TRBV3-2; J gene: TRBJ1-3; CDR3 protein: CASSRTGSGNTIYF
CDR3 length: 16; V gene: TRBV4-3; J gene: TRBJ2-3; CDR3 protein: CASSQDPTGIRRAQYF
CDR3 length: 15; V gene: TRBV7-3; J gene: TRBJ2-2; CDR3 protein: CASSPRTSGGGELFF
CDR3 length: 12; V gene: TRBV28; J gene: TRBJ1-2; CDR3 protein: CASSSGQWSYTF
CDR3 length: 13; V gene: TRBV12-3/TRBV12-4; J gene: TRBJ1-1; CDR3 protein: CASSLSRGFEAFF
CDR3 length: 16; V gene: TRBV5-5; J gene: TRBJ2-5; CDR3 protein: CASSRRLQGSEETQYF
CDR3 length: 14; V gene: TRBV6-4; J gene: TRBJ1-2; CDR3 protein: CASSSGPGGYGYTF
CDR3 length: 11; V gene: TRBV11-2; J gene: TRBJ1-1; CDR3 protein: CASSLDVEAFF
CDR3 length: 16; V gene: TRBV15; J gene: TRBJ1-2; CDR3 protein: CATSRDSLGLNYGYTF
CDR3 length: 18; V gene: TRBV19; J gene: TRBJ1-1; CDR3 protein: CASSRTRTGRGRDTEAFF
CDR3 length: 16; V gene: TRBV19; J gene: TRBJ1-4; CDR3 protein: CASTPTLTGRAEKLFF
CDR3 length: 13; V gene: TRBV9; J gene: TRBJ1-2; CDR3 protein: CASSFLGHYGYTF
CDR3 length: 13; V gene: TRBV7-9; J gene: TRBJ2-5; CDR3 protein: CASSSDRDETQYF
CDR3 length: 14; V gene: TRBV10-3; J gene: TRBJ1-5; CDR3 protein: CAISASFSNQPQHF
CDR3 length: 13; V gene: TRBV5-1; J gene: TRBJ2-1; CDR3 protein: CASSQRVNNEQFF
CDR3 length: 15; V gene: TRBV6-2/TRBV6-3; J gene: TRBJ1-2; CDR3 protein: CASSYLLGRGRGYTF
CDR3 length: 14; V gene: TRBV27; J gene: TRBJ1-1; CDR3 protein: CASSFWGRNTEAFF
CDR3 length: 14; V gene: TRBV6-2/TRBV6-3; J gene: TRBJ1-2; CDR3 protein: CASSGAPGRGGYTF
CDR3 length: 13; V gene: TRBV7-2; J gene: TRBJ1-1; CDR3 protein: CASSLTGVGKAFF
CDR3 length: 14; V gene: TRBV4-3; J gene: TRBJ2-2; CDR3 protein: CASSQTRGTGELFF
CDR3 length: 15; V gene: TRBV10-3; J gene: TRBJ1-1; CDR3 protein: CAISGSGTVNTEAFF
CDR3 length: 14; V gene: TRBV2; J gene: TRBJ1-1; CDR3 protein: CASSEAAGNTEAFF
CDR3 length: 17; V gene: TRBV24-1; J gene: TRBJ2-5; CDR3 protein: CATSDSQAPGQGETQYF
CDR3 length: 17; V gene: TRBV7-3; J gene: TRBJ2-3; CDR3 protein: CASSEQGWTPVVDTQYF
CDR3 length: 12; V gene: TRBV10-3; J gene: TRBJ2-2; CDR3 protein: CAIQGETGELFF
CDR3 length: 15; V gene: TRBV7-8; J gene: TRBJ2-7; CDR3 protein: CASSLGLAAPGEQYF
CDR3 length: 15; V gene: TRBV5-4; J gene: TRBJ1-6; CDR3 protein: CASSLGQGYNSPLHF
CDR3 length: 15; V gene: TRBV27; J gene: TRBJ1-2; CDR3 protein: CASSPRPDSSYGYTF
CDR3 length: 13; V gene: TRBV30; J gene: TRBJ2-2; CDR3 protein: CAWRGHRSGELFF
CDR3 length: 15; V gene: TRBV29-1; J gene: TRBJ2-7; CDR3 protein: CSVETMGQGSHEQYF
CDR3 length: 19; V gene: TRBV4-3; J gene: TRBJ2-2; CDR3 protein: CASSQDLLVSILDTGELFF
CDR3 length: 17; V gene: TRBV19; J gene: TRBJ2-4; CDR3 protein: CASSTPPGRVAKNIQYF
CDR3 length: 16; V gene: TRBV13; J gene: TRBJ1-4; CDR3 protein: CASSFRQGATNEKLFF
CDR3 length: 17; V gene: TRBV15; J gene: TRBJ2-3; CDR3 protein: CATSRDVGQGATDTQYF
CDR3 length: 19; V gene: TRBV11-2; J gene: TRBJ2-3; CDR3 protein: CASSPRPGLAGGFTDTQYF
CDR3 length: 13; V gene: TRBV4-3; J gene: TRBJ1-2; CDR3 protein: CASSQLTGDGYTF
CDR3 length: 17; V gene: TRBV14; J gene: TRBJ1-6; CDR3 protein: CASSLSGGAAYNSPLHF
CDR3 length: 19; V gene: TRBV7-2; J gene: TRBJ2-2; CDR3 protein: CASSLINGGAWVNTGELFF
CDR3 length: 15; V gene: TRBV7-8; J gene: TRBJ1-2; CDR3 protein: CASSLGLGTHYGYTF
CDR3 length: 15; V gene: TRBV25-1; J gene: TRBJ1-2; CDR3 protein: CASSESLSKGRGYTF
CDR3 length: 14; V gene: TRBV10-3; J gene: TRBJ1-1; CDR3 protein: CAISEPPMNTEAFF
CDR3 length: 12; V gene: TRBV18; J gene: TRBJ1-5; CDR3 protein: CASSYSNQPQHF